The text below deals with one T cell receptor (beta chain). Its antigen remains unknown. This entry belongs to a study of CXCR3-negative and CXCR3-positive naive CD8 T cells. General study points: Naive subsets had comparable surface CD5, so TRB CDR3 properties gauged TCR strength. Sequencing showed both naive subsets with comparably high diversity, and memory CD8+ cells much lower.

The V gene's germline CDR1 is SEHNR and CDR2 FQNEAQ (reference sequence). This CDR3 is built from 13 residues. The method, 5' RACE with UMI labels, was used to prepare the TRB cDNA libraries. TCRdb re-called the 5' RACE reads; every CDR3 protein appears as one record, without DNA. Its clone listing holds tens of thousands of distinct CDR3 sequences. Naive CD8+ T lymphocytes were specified as CD45RO-CCR7+CD27+CD95-. Sequenced sample: naive CXCR3- CD8+ T cells from blood. Sample subset: CD45RO-CCR7+CD27+CD95- naive CD8+ T cells lacking CXCR3 (TNR3-). The sequence was obtained from a human donor in good health. Some clones in this sample may be carry-over from other donors' samples. The V call is TRBV7-9, the J call TRBJ1-2; the TCRdb D gene call, TRBD1, has no DNA to confirm it. CDR3 region: CASSPGVSYGYTF.